This T cell receptor (beta chain) appears in the sequencing data of a study of T-cell reconstitution after alpha-beta-depleted transplantation in children. This sample's TCRbeta library carried unique molecular identifier barcodes. TCRdb reanalysed the PCR reads using MiXCR and keeps one entry per CDR3 protein. The data hold some 240,000 distinct CDR3 sequences, with 9.7% observed a single time. Germline V gene lookup returns CDR1 DFQATT and CDR2 SNEGSKA (reference sequence). The CDR3 extends over 15 amino acids. With V trimmed by 3 bases and J by 1 base, 4 bases remained unmatched. This clonotype was recorded at least ten times.

V usage is TRBV20-1 and J usage is TRBJ2-2; the match to TRBD2 covers 8 bases. The input for sequencing was PBMCs from the stem cell graft donor, taken from the stem cell graft. This TCR was recovered from a human donor who donated a stem cell graft to a child with SCID. CDR3 nucleotides: TGCAGTGCTAGCGGGGGGGTACAGAACACCGGGGAGCTGTTTTTT. Encoded protein: CSASGGVQNTGELFF.